This TCR beta chain is from a study of untreated major depressive disorder. CDR3 length equals 13 residues. Germline assignment: CDR1 MNHEY and CDR2 SVGAGI. Trimming took 6 bases from V and 5 from J, leaving 13 bases between them. Study findings and constraints: Findings may not generalize because the study sample was small.

Remarks on this clone: Its antigen is currently unknown.

TCRdb's copy holds only in-frame clones and misses some; the assay was immunoSEQ multiplex PCR. In the table there are approximately 21,000 clones, around 92% of which are singletons. The clonotype originates from a woman aged 40 to 55 in good health. The source material was CD4+ T cells from PBMCs. The gene calls are TRBV6-5 and TRBJ2-5, with a possible D match to TRBD1 (5 bases). CDR3 sequence reads: CASRRGFVETQYF. The CDR3, as DNA: TGTGCCAGCAGAAGGGGTTTCGTCGAGACCCAGTACTTC.